This T cell receptor beta chain originates from a study of T cells in Graves' hyperthyroidism and ophthalmopathy (dated 2019 in TCRdb). At the level of the whole study: Peripheral blood was sampled at the time of initial diagnosis, prior to any treatment. An independent validation cohort of under 20 hyperthyroidism patients and approximately 15 patients who later progressed to ophthalmopathy tested prospective prediction of ophthalmopathy. TCR V-J signatures able to tell the groups apart were searched for in a discovery cohort of 95 or so patients, of whom more than 40 had Graves' ophthalmopathy and 55 to 65 had stable Graves' hyperthyroidism. Thyroid tissue and blood T-cell repertoires from about six Graves' hyperthyroidism patients were also compared in the study. Following sampling, methimazole starting at 30 mg daily was given to hyperthyroidism patients, and high-dose intravenous methylprednisolone was given to ophthalmopathy patients. The 95 to 100 discovery patients were randomly divided into training and test sets at a 7:3 ratio. According to the paper, TCR Vbeta CDR3 sequencing was carried out on 135 peripheral blood samples, which came from 40 to 45 ophthalmopathy, 75 or so hyperthyroidism and roughly 17 progressor patients.

The CDR3, cysteine through phenylalanine, is 12 amino acids long. Only the CDR3 part of the read is kept: 36 bases, read in frame from the first base. CDR1 and CDR2 were assigned from the germline V gene (reference sequence) as GTSNPN and SVGIG. At the junction V is shortened by 6 bases and J by 2 bases, with 10 bases in between. Points the paper makes about the study in general: No statistical method was used to set the sample size in advance, and investigators knew the group allocation. In cross-validation, a model built on a 13 V-J signature told ophthalmopathy apart from stable hyperthyroidism with 85% to 90% sensitivity and about 81% specificity, and in testing the same model reached 80%/75%. Most expanded thyroid clonotypes (frequency above 0.001) were also detected in blood, a finding suggesting that blood repertoires may reflect thyroid immune responses. In validation, the model predicted progression to ophthalmopathy with over 60% sensitivity and roughly 72% specificity, a median of about 6 months before onset.

Stable Graves' hyperthyroidism was defined as no progression to ophthalmopathy during 18 months of follow-up. Hyperthyroidism patients were newly diagnosed, with disease duration under 2 months, and aged 18 to 65 years. Exclusion was applied to patients with uncontrolled infections, other autoimmune diseases, pregnancy or lactation. Diagnoses relied on clinical symptoms, serum thyroxine and TRAb, thyroid ultrasound and orbital computed tomography. PBMCs were separated from 7.5 to 10 ml of fresh peripheral blood using Ficoll-Paque density gradient centrifugation. Trizol reagent was used to extract total RNA, and RNA quality was then checked on an Agilent 2100 Bioanalyzer. TCR beta CDR3 regions were amplified from RNA transcripts. The TCR CDR3 was subjected to a first round of RT-PCR using the HTBI primer set and the Qiagen OneStep RT-PCR kit. Libraries were constructed in a second round of multiplex PCR, after which size selection and purification were performed. Paired-end sequencing of the libraries was performed with 100 bp reads on an Illumina HiSeq2000. The study's own analysis went as follows. Raw data were processed with SOAPnuke, discarding reads with adapters, uncalled bases, mean Phred below 15, or no exact constant-primer or identifier match. COPE v1.2.5 was used to merge the high-quality paired reads, and each unique nucleotide sequence was defined as a clonotype. MiTCR v1.1 was used to align clonotypes to the IMGT TRBV, TRBD and TRBJ reference segments. Analysis was restricted to V-J combinations with a frequency above 0.0001, which covered 99% to 99.2% of repertoires. The TCS score was defined as the ratio of F50 (clonal expansion) to E x V (chaos), calculated using BLOSUM62-based TCRdist between CDR3 peptides within each V-J. Welch's t-statistics and random forest reduced approximately 520 V-J features to 13, which were used in a naive Bayes classifier (R e1071). The public reads were reprocessed in TCRdb via fastp at Q25 and MiXCR, keeping in-frame beta chains. Identical CDR3 protein sequences are pooled into one entry, listed with their most common genes and DNA. The V and J calls were determined by TCRdb, not by the authors. In all, the sample holds under 650,000 distinct CDR3 sequences, and around 15% of those were seen once. The top ten clonotypes cover around 3.9% of the sample.

Ten or more counts support this clonotype. What antigen it recognizes has not been identified. The sample holds no much larger clone one base away, and base qualities are not on file. The TCR sequence derives from a woman in her twenties or thirties with Graves' hyperthyroidism. The specimen was blood. This receptor chain uses TRBV30 and TRBJ1-1, and the D gene may be TRBD1, 5 bases matching. The CDR3 corresponds to CACLGQNTEAFF. The nucleotide sequence reads TGTGCCTGCCTCGGACAAAACACTGAAGCTTTCTTT.